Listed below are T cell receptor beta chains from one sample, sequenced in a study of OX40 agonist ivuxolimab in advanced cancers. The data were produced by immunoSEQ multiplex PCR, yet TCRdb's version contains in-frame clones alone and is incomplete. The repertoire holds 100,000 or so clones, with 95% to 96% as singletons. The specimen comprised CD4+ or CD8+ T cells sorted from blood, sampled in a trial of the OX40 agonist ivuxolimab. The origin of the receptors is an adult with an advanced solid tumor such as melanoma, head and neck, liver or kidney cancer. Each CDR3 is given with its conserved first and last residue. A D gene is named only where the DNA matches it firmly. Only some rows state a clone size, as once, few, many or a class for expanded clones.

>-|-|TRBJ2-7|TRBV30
CAGTTGRTPYPYYEQYF
TGTGCCGGCACTACAGGGAGAACCCCCTACCCCTACTACGAGCAGTACTTC
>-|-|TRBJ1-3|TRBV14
CASSLGTTYSGNTIYF
TGTGCCAGCAGCCTTGGTACGACTTACTCTGGAAACACCATATATTTT
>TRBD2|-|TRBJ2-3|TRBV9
CASSVGTSGLTDTQYF
TGTGCCAGCAGCGTAGGTACTAGCGGGCTCACAGATACGCAGTATTTT
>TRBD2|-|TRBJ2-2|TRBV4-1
CASSQDELAINTGELFF
TGCGCCAGCAGCCAAGATGAACTAGCGATTAACACCGGGGAGCTGTTTTTT
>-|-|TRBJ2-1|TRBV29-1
CSGESRDPGRFF
TGCAGCGGGGAAAGCCGGGACCCAGGTCGGTTCTTC
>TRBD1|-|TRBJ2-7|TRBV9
CASSVSTGGYEQYF
TGTGCCAGCAGCGTTAGTACAGGGGGCTACGAGCAGTACTTC
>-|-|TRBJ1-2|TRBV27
CASRETRANYGYTF
TGTGCCAGCAGAGAGACCAGAGCGAACTATGGCTACACCTTC
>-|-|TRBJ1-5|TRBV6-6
CASSPDSNQPQHF
TGTGCCAGCAGTCCCGACAGCAATCAGCCCCAGCATTTT
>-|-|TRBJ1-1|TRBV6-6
CASSYSIGVREAFF
TGTGCCAGCAGTTACTCGATCGGGGTTCGCGAAGCTTTCTTT
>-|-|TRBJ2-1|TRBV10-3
CAISGGPTYNEQFF
TGTGCCATCAGTGGTGGTCCAACCTACAATGAGCAGTTCTTC
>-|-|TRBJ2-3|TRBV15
CATSRELRDTAVDTQYF
TGTGCCACCAGCAGAGAGTTACGGGACACCGCGGTAGATACGCAGTATTTT
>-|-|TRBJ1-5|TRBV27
CASSPTSNQPQHF
TGTGCCAGCAGTCCCACTAGCAATCAGCCCCAGCATTTT
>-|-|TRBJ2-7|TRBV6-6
CASSYGMDYEQYF
TGTGCCAGCAGTTACGGGATGGACTACGAGCAGTACTTC
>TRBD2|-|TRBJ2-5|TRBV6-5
CASSSLTSGSLETQYF
TGTGCCAGCAGTTCACTGACTAGCGGGAGTTTGGAGACCCAGTACTTC
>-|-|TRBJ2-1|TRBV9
CASSSGPSSYNEQFF
TGTGCCAGCAGCTCAGGGCCAAGCTCCTACAATGAGCAGTTCTTC
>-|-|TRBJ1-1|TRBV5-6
CASSLGPKAFF
TGTGCCAGCAGCCTGGGACCGAAAGCTTTCTTT
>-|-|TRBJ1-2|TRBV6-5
CASSSEADGYTF
TGTGCCAGCAGTTCGGAGGCAGATGGCTACACCTTC
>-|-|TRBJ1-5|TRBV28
CASSFESLIPGQPQHF
TGTGCCAGCAGTTTCGAGTCTTTGATCCCGGGACAGCCCCAGCATTTT
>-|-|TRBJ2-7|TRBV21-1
CASSKVRREDYEQYF
TGTGCCAGCAGCAAAGTGAGGCGGGAGGACTACGAGCAGTACTTC
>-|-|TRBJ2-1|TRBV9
CASSESGDLGYEQFF
TGTGCCAGCAGCGAGAGCGGTGACTTAGGTTATGAGCAGTTCTTC
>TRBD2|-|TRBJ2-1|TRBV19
CASSPRTSGRADYEQFF
TGTGCCAGTAGTCCCCGGACTAGCGGGAGGGCCGACTATGAGCAGTTCTTC
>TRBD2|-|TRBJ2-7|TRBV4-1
CASSLRAGTSEQYF
TGCGCCAGCAGCCTCCGGGCCGGGACTAGTGAGCAGTACTTC
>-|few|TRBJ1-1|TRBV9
CASSGGTTEAFF
TGTGCCAGCAGCGGGGGGACCACTGAAGCTTTCTTT
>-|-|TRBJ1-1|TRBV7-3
CASSLTLNTEAFF
TGTGCCAGCAGCTTAACTCTGAACACTGAAGCTTTCTTT
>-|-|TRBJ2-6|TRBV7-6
CASSNPGSGANVLTF
TGTGCCAGCAGCAACCCAGGGTCGGGGGCCAACGTCCTGACTTTC
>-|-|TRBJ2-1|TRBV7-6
CASSREGNEQFF
TGTGCCAGCAGCCGTGAGGGCAATGAGCAGTTCTTC
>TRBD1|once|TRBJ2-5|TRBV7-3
CASSAGQGMGETQYF
TGTGCCAGCAGCGCCGGACAGGGGATGGGGGAGACCCAGTACTTC
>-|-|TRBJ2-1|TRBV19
CASSIGGSLNEQFF
TGTGCCAGTAGTATTGGAGGTAGCTTAAATGAGCAGTTCTTC
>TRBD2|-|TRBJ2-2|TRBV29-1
CSASGGNTGELFF
TGCAGCGCTAGCGGGGGGAACACCGGGGAGCTGTTTTTT
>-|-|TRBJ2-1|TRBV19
CASSILNNEQFF
TGTGCCAGTAGTATATTAAACAATGAGCAGTTCTTC
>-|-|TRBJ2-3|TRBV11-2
CASSLVHGGGTDTQYF
TGTGCCAGCAGCTTAGTGCACGGGGGCGGCACAGATACGCAGTATTTT
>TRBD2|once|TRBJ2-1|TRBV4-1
CASSQAWGLAGRTGEQFF
TGCGCCAGCAGCCAAGCATGGGGACTAGCGGGGAGAACGGGCGAGCAGTTCTTC
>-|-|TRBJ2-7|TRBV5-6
CASSAGSYEQYF
TGTGCCAGCAGCGCAGGGTCCTACGAGCAGTACTTC
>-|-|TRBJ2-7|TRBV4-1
CASSQDLSVYEQYF
TGCGCCAGCAGCCAAGATCTCTCGGTTTACGAGCAGTACTTC
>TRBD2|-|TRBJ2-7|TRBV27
CASSFATSQLYEQYF
TGTGCCAGCAGTTTCGCGACTAGCCAACTCTACGAGCAGTACTTC
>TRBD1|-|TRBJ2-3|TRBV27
CASSLSKDRGLTDTQYF
TGTGCCAGCAGTTTATCGAAGGACAGGGGCCTCACAGATACGCAGTATTTT
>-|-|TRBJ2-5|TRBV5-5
CASSFQGSGETQYF
TGTGCCAGCAGCTTTCAAGGGTCTGGAGAGACCCAGTACTTC
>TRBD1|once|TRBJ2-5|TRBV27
CASSLTGVWEQETQYF
TGTGCCAGCAGTTTGACAGGGGTATGGGAACAAGAGACCCAGTACTTC
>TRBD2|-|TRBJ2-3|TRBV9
CASSVEGLAIADTQYF
TGTGCCAGCAGCGTAGAGGGACTAGCGATCGCAGATACGCAGTATTTT
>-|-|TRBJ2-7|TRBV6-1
CASSDIRTPTYEQYF
TGTGCCAGCAGTGATATCAGGACGCCCACCTACGAGCAGTACTTC
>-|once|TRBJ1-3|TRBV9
CASSVGESVAEISGNTIYF
TGTGCCAGCAGCGTAGGAGAGTCGGTGGCTGAAATCTCTGGAAACACCATATATTTT
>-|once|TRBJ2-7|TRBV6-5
CASSYGGLTEQYF
TGTGCCAGCAGTTACGGCGGGCTGACCGAGCAGTACTTC
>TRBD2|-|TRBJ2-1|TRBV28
CASSLGLAGGAEQFF
TGTGCCAGCAGTTTGGGACTAGCGGGGGGGGCTGAGCAGTTCTTC
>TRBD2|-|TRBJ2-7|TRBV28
CASSPRVAGIEQYF
TGTGCCAGCAGTCCGCGAGTAGCGGGTATCGAGCAGTACTTC
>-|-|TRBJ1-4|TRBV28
CASSRRQRDEKLFF
TGTGCCAGCAGTCGCCGACAGCGAGATGAAAAACTGTTTTTT
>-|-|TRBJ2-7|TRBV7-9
CASSSRQDYEQYF
TGTGCCAGCAGCTCTAGACAGGACTACGAGCAGTACTTC
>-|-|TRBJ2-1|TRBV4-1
CASSPTVENNEQFF
TGCGCCAGCAGCCCTACCGTAGAAAACAATGAGCAGTTCTTC
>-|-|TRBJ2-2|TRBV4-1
CASSQVEGRTGELFF
TGCGCCAGCAGCCAAGTAGAGGGCAGGACCGGGGAGCTGTTTTTT
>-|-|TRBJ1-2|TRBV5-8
CASSIDSRF
TGTGCCAGCAGCATCGACAGCCGCTTC
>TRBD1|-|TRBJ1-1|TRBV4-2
CASSNRGSTEAFF
TGTGCCAGCAGCAACAGGGGAAGCACTGAAGCTTTCTTT
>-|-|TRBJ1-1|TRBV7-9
CASSDVNTEAFF
TGTGCCAGCAGCGACGTGAACACTGAAGCTTTCTTT
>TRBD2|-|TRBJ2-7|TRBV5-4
CASSLKAGIEQYF
TGTGCCAGCAGCTTGAAAGCGGGGATAGAGCAGTACTTC
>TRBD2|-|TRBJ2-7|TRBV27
CASSPQRGVYEQYF
TGTGCCAGCAGCCCTCAGCGGGGGGTCTACGAGCAGTACTTC
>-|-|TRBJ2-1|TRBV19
CASSILSNEQFF
TGTGCCAGTAGCATCCTTAGCAATGAGCAGTTCTTC
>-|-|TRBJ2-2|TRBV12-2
CASRFHRGPYTGELFF
TGTGCAAGTCGCTTTCACAGGGGCCCTTACACCGGGGAGCTGTTTTTT
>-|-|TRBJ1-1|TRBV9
CASSVAGLASTEAFF
TGTGCCAGCAGCGTAGCAGGACTTGCGAGCACTGAAGCTTTCTTT
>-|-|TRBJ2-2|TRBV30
CAWGDYGELFF
TGTGCCTGGGGGGATTACGGGGAGCTGTTTTTT
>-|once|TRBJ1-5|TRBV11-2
CASSSKGPDQPQHF
TGTGCCAGCAGCTCAAAAGGGCCCGACCAGCCCCAGCATTTT
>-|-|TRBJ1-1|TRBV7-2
CASSLKRTETAKNTEAFF
TGTGCCAGCAGCTTGAAGAGGACCGAGACAGCCAAGAACACTGAAGCTTTCTTT
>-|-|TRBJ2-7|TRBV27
CASSSLPSYEQYF
TGTGCCAGCAGTTCCCTCCCCTCATACGAGCAGTACTTC